This T cell receptor beta chain comes out of a study of response to subunit inactivated influenza vaccine. J gave up 4 bases and V 3 bases, and 5 bases lay outside the gene matches. This CDR3 contains 14 residues. Per germline, CDR1 LGHDT and CDR2 YNNKEL (reference sequence). Concerning this clonotype itself: Antigen specificity is unknown.

TCRdb fed the RT-PCR reads into MiXCR, producing one record per CDR3 protein. The data contain 500,000 to 600,000 distinct CDR3 sequences, around 11% of them seen just once; the ten biggest clones take up approximately 10%. Study findings and constraints: T cells newly recruited by each seasonal influenza vaccination are few, the authors suggested.

The specimen comprised PBMCs from blood, sampled on the day of vaccination. The V and J genes are TRBV3-1 and TRBJ2-5; 7 bases line up with TRBD1. The receptor comes from a man between 50 and 59 years old who received an inactivated influenza vaccine. CDR3 protein: CASSQQGDRETQYF. CDR3 nucleotide sequence: TGTGCCAGCAGCCAGCAGGGGGATCGAGAGACCCAGTACTTC.